The rows below give T cell receptor beta chains drawn from one sample of a study of T-cell reconstitution after alpha-beta-depleted transplantation in children. One entry per CDR3 protein results from TCRdb running MiXCR on the PCR reads. The data contain around 500,000 distinct CDR3 sequences, approximately 13% of them singletons. The sequences come from PBMCs from the stem cell graft donor, collected from the stem cell graft. These receptors came from a human donor who donated a stem cell graft to a child with combined immunodeficiency. CDR3s include the opening cysteine and the closing phenylalanine or tryptophan. Fields, in order: J gene, clone size, V gene, D gene, CDR3 protein. A D gene is named only where the DNA matches it firmly. Clone size appears in some rows only: once, few, many, or a class for an expanded clone.

TRBJ2-7	.	TRBV20-1	TRBD2	CSASFRGGRAGYEQYF
TRBJ2-5	few	TRBV7-6	TRBD2	CASSLAGLAGQETQYF
TRBJ2-3	few	TRBV24-1	.	CATSGPPSATDTQYF
TRBJ2-2	.	TRBV3-1	.	CASSQGDVGELFF
TRBJ1-1	few	TRBV7-8	.	CASSFAAGNTEAFF
TRBJ2-3	.	TRBV7-6	TRBD2	CASSPEIGRTDTQYF
TRBJ2-2	many	TRBV5-1	.	CASKPFSSNTGELFF
TRBJ2-3	few	TRBV5-5	.	CASSWDPEASDTQYF
TRBJ2-7	few	TRBV7-9	TRBD1	CASSLTGGYYEQYF
TRBJ1-5	many	TRBV12-3/TRBV12-4	.	CASSFDLNQPQHF
TRBJ2-3	many	TRBV27	.	CASIGGNTDTQYF
TRBJ2-7	few	TRBV20-1	.	CSGNGQLYEQYF
TRBJ2-1	few	TRBV6-2/TRBV6-3	.	CASSYRGTVNNEQFF
TRBJ2-1	few	TRBV2	.	CASRQPGTPGEQFF
TRBJ2-5	many	TRBV29-1	.	CSVEVGYAPQETQYF
TRBJ2-3	few	TRBV7-9	TRBD2	CASSGHPGLAGGGTQYF
TRBJ2-7	few	TRBV3-1	.	CASSQGHQHEQYF
TRBJ1-3	.	TRBV28	.	CASSLTGTAVNTIYF
TRBJ1-1	many	TRBV5-1	.	CASSSNKESTTEAFF
TRBJ1-6	.	TRBV12-3/TRBV12-4	TRBD1	CASTTGTGNSPLHF
TRBJ2-1	many	TRBV7-2	.	CASSNRDRSGNNEQFF
TRBJ1-5	.	TRBV13	TRBD1	CASSSRGTGVNQPQHF
TRBJ2-1	.	TRBV27	.	CASSFSKGLGRAGSIYNEQFF
TRBJ2-3	.	TRBV12-3/TRBV12-4	TRBD2	CASITGGGMNTDTQYF
TRBJ2-7	.	TRBV2	.	CASSTGAFYEQYF
TRBJ2-1	many	TRBV6-5	.	CASSYSGTDYNNEQFF
TRBJ2-5	.	TRBV28	.	CASSRTGREAQYF
TRBJ2-3	many	TRBV4-3	TRBD1	CASSQAGTATDTQYF
TRBJ2-3	few	TRBV4-3	TRBD1	CASSRSDRDVDTQYF
TRBJ2-3	.	TRBV3-1	.	CASRMEGAVGDTQYF
TRBJ2-7	few	TRBV7-2	TRBD2	CASSLRWAREDYEQYF
TRBJ2-7	many	TRBV27	.	CASSLFGGAYEQYF
TRBJ2-5	many	TRBV6-2/TRBV6-3	TRBD1	CASRQGETQYF
TRBJ1-6	.	TRBV20-1	.	CSARERGSSSPLHF
TRBJ2-3	few	TRBV6-2/TRBV6-3	.	CASSYSNSRGDTQYF
TRBJ2-7	few	TRBV3-1	.	CASSQTRVGLREQYF
TRBJ2-7	.	TRBV5-5	TRBD2	CASSLARGGPNEQYF
TRBJ2-7	many	TRBV29-1	TRBD1	CSVLTGSSYEQYF
TRBJ2-2	few	TRBV12-3/TRBV12-4	TRBD1	CASVLPGTENTGELFF
TRBJ2-1	many	TRBV10-3	.	CAIRGGENSSYNEQFF
TRBJ1-1	.	TRBV7-2	TRBD1	CASSLGGTAMNTEAFF
TRBJ2-7	once	TRBV15	.	CATSRDRPGFSVNSYEQYF
TRBJ2-7	.	TRBV3-1	.	CASSRRRGRDEQYF
TRBJ2-5	many	TRBV7-8	.	CASNQGQLGETQYF
TRBJ2-5	few	TRBV5-5	TRBD2	CASSTGLAEETQYF
TRBJ2-5	few	TRBV7-8	.	CASSLQELGREETQYF
TRBJ1-2	.	TRBV12-3/TRBV12-4	.	CASSLNSHNYGYTF
TRBJ2-7	few	TRBV12-3/TRBV12-4	.	CASSLEGVSVEQYF
TRBJ2-2	.	TRBV12-3/TRBV12-4	.	CASSSWMGTNTGELFF
TRBJ2-1	.	TRBV12-3/TRBV12-4	.	CASSLVPHAYNEQFF
TRBJ2-1	many	TRBV9	.	CASSPANIGEQFF
TRBJ1-2	few	TRBV12-3/TRBV12-4	.	CASSLGRSYGYTF